This T cell receptor (beta chain) was profiled in a study of cytomegalovirus exposure and HLA in healthy donors. Whole-study results and caveats: Overall, about 160 TCR beta chains were annotated as cytomegalovirus-associated.

The data were produced by immunoSEQ multiplex PCR, yet TCRdb's version contains in-frame clones alone and is incomplete. The table records 200,000 or so clones, over 65% of them present only once. With respect to this clone: Antigen unknown.

The CDR3 spans 11 residues. Germline values: CDR1 GTSNPN, CDR2 SVGIG (reference sequence). Trimming took off 5 bases at V and 1 base at J, with 5 bases between the two ends. The chain couples TRBV30 to TRBJ1-1; the D is unclear. The TCR was taken from a man between 18 and 29 years old in good health and CMV-seropositive. Sequencing used PBMCs. CDR3: CAWGPNTEAFF. CDR3 sequence (DNA): TGTGCCTGGGGGCCGAACACTGAAGCTTTCTTT.